In this sample, the clone carrying this TCR beta chain turned up a few times. Its target is not known. Via MiXCR, TCRdb re-called the PCR reads, giving one row per CDR3 protein. The sample consists of some 320,000 distinct CDR3 sequences, about 21% of them appearing once. V lost 8 bases and J 0 bases, leaving 7 bases between the germline ends. The germline CDR1 and CDR2 sequences are MNHEY and SVGEGT. The length of the CDR3 is 13 residues. The data originate from a study of molecular identifiers for immune sequencing clone quantification. For the study at large: Naive CD8 cell RNA, from 20,000 or 100,000 cells, was split five ways in replicates, with four sequenced.

Study-wide results and caveats: Jurkat TCR RNA spiked in from one cell reportedly remained identifiable amid 850,000 to 1,000,000 naive cells. Clones above 20 RNA copies contained over 98% of effector molecules and under 1% of naive molecules.

The source of this sequence is a human donor in good health. Some libraries in this study had Jurkat cell RNA spiked in. What was sequenced was naive CD8+ T cells from blood, with Jurkat cell RNA spiked in. Indicated subset: FACS-sorted CD8+CD4-CCR7+CD45RA+ naive T cells. The chain couples TRBV6-2 or TRBV6-3 to TRBJ1-4; D gene unclear. CDR3 in DNA: TGTGCCAGCGAGGCCCCAACTAATGAAAAACTGTTTTTT. Translated, it gives CASEAPTNEKLFF.